The source of this T cell receptor (beta chain) is a study of technical replicates of blood from several donors. Some clones are missing from TCRdb's copy, which holds only in-frame ones; the method was immunoSEQ multiplex PCR. The sample contains around 30,000 clones, around nine tenths of which appear only once. The CDR3 spans 15 residues. From germline, CDR1 is SGHKS and CDR2 YYEKEE (reference sequence). V was trimmed by 0 bases and J by 13 bases, leaving 17 bases between them. The origin of this receptor is a human donor in good health. Some clones in this sample may be carry-over from other donors' samples. The sample comprised PBMCs. This chain uses TRBV5-5 with TRBJ1-6, with a weak D call TRBD1 (5 bases). The CDR3: CASSLVGRALFPLHF. CDR3 DNA sequence: TGTGCCAGCAGCTTGGTCGGCAGGGCCTTGTTTCCCCTCCACTTT.